This entry concerns a single T cell receptor beta chain. As an off-target read in a library built for alpha chains, this beta chain has a frequency of little significance. TCRdb re-called the 5' RACE reads with MiXCR, one entry per CDR3 protein. The data contain about 220 distinct CDR3 sequences, roughly 94% of them singletons. The length of the CDR3 is 14 residues. Looked up from germline, CDR1 is SGDLS and CDR2 is YYNGEE. The V end was cut by 4 bases, the J end by 0 bases, with 9 bases between. The clonotype was recovered from a female donor with breast cancer. The sample comprised memory CD4+ T cells sorted from blood. Subset described: memory CD4+ T cells, CD4+CD45RO+CD25-. The chain has TRBV9 and TRBJ2-3, with unresolved D. CDR3 DNA: TGTGCCAGCAGCCGCCTTTCCAGCACAGATACGCAGTATTTT. It translates to CASSRLSSTDTQYF.